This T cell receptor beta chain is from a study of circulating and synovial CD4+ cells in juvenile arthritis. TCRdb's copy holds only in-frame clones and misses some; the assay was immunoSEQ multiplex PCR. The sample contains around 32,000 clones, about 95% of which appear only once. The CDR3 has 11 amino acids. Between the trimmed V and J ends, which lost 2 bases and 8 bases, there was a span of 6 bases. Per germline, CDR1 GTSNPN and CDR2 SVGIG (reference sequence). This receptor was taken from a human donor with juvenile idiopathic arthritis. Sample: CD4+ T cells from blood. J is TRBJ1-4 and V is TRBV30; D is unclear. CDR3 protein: CAWSFGEKLFF. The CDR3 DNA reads TGTGCCTGGAGTTTCGGGGAAAAACTGTTTTTT.